Shown below are 19 T cell receptor beta chains from a single sample sequenced in a study of T cell clusters in autoimmune cytopenias (dated by TCRdb to the late 2010s). The sequencer was an Illumina MiSeq. To amplify TRB rearrangements, a touch-down multiplex PCR protocol was run with the TRB-A and TRB-B primer pools combined in a single tube. TCRdb reanalyzed the reads, keeping one entry per CDR3 protein sequence and omitting DNA. The sample's table lists a count of around 10,000 distinct CDR3 sequences. Roughly 20% of the sample comes from the top ten. Per sample, approximately 250 ng of peripheral blood genomic DNA, approximately 40,000 genome equivalents, was used for TRB amplification. The sample was also reused in another study, on T cell repertoires in aging, cancer and after chemotherapy.

Material: peripheral blood. The receptors come from a human donor in good health.

The chain links TRBV5-6 to TRBJ1-1; with no DNA, the TCRdb D assignment of TRBD1 cannot be verified. The CDR3 contains 15 residues. CDR1 is SGHDT and CDR2 is YYEEEE in the germline V gene. The CDR3 region is CASSRAGSLNTEAFF. The complete variable domain, with remaining parts taken from reference TRBV5-6 and TRBJ1-1, reads DAGVTQSPTHLIKTRGQQVTLRCSPKSGHDTVSWYQQALGQGPQFIFQYYEEEERQRGNFPDRFSGHQFPNYSSELNVNALLLGDSALYLCASSRAGSLNTEAFFGQGTRLTVV.

V gene TRBV6-2 or TRBV6-3 combines with J gene TRBJ1-5. This CDR3 spans 13 amino acids. Germline V gives CDR1 MNHEY, CDR2 SVGEGT. The chain's CDR3 is CASSYSKNQPQHF.

The chain joins TRBV28 to TRBJ1-1. The CDR3 has 13 amino acids. Germline CDR1 is MDHEN and CDR2 is SYDVKM. CDR3 sequence: CASSSVMNTEAFF.

The rearrangement joins TRBV20-1 to TRBJ1-2. The germline CDR1 and CDR2 sequences are DFQATT and SNEGSKA (reference sequence). The CDR3 spans 12 residues. The CDR3: CSASSGQRGYTF.

The CDR3 is CASSRQGNQPQHF. The V call is TRBV6-2 or TRBV6-3, the J call TRBJ1-5; no DNA is available, so the TRBD1 call from TCRdb remains unchecked. This CDR3 comprises 13 residues. Germline V gives CDR1 MNHEY, CDR2 SVGEGT.

This clonotype counts as medium-sized by frequency. The V call is TRBV19, the J call TRBJ2-3; TCRdb's assignment of TRBD2 cannot be checked, as there is no DNA. The CDR3 consists of 14 residues. Germline values: CDR1 LNHDA, CDR2 SQIVND (reference sequence). The CDR3 loop is CASSIGGGADTQYF.

The chain joins TRBV20-1 to TRBJ1-2; lacking DNA, the TRBD1 call made by TCRdb goes unchecked. CDR3 length: 14 amino acids. Germline values: CDR1 DFQATT, CDR2 SNEGSKA (reference sequence). CDR3: CSARNTGGHYGYTF.

The chain is built from TRBV27 and TRBJ1-2. Germline values: CDR1 MNHEY, CDR2 SMNVEV (reference sequence). The CDR3 has 13 amino acids. CDR3 protein: CASMSLGNYGYTF.

The chain carries TRBV7-9 and TRBJ2-3; absent DNA, TCRdb's TRBD1 call cannot be checked. Germline CDR1 SEHNR, CDR2 FQNEAQ (reference sequence). This CDR3 contains 15 residues. The CDR3 region is CASSLGQGGTDTQYF.

The chain recombines TRBV12-3 or TRBV12-4 with TRBJ1-1; lacking DNA, the TRBD1 call made by TCRdb goes unchecked. This CDR3 comprises 14 residues. CDR3 sequence reads: CASSFGMLDTEAFF.

The genes are TRBV18 and TRBJ2-7. The CDR3 is made up of 12 amino acids. From germline, CDR1 is KGHSH and CDR2 LQKENI. CDR3 protein: CASSSAGYEQYF.

By frequency, this clonotype is medium-sized. This chain joins TRBV29-1 and TRBJ1-5. In germline, CDR1 is SQVTM, CDR2 ANQGSEA. The CDR3 has 13 residues. The CDR3 loop is CSVRARGDQPQHF.

The chain has TRBV6-2 or TRBV6-3 and TRBJ2-3. This CDR3 is built from 14 residues. Per germline, CDR1 MNHEY and CDR2 SVGEGT. The CDR3 loop is CASSYRSSTDTQYF.

The rearrangement links TRBV5-1 to TRBJ2-2; TCRdb names TRBD2, which stays unverified in the absence of DNA. The CDR3 covers 16 residues. The germline V gene encodes CDR1 SGHRS and CDR2 YFSETQ. CDR3 amino acids: CASSRLGEEMAGELFF.

V and J are TRBV24-1 and TRBJ1-3. This CDR3 has 12 residues. CDR1 is KGHDR and CDR2 is SFDVKD in the germline V gene. CDR3: CATSRVGNTIYF.

The CDR3 protein is CASSLFDRNTEAFF. The V and J genes are TRBV5-1 and TRBJ1-1. The CDR3 has 14 residues. Germline V lookup: CDR1 SGHRS, CDR2 YFSETQ.

The chain uses TRBV5-5 and TRBJ1-1. Per germline, CDR1 SGHKS and CDR2 YYEKEE (reference sequence). There are 13 residues in the CDR3. This chain's CDR3 is CASSLGANTEAFF.

By frequency, this clonotype is medium-sized. V usage is TRBV19 and J usage is TRBJ1-2; lacking DNA, the TRBD1 call made by TCRdb goes unchecked. Germline CDR1 is LNHDA and CDR2 is SQIVND (reference sequence). The CDR3 extends over 13 amino acids. Here the CDR3 reads CASSRPGNYGYTF.

This chain connects TRBV27 to TRBJ2-3; the D call of TRBD1 rests on TCRdb alone, since no DNA is present to check it. The CDR3 spans 15 residues. CDR1 is MNHEY and CDR2 is SMNVEV in the germline V gene (reference sequence). Here the CDR3 reads CATRTGAIITDTQYF.